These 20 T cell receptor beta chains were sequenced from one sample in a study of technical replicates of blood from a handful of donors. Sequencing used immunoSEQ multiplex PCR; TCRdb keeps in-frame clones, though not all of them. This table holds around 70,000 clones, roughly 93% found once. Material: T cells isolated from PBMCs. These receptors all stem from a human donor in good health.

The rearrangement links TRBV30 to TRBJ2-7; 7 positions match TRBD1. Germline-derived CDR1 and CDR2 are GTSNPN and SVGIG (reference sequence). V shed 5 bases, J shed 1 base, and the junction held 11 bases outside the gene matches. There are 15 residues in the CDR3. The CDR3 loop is CAWGDVTGPSYEQYF. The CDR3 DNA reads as TGTGCCTGGGGTGACGTGACAGGGCCTTCCTACGAGCAGTACTTC.

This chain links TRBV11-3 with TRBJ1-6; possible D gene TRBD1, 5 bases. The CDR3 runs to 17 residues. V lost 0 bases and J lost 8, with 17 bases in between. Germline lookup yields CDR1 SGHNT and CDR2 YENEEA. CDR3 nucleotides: TGTGCCAGCAGCTTAGATCGGGGCGGGGCATTGGATTCACCCCTCCACTTT. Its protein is CASSLDRGGALDSPLHF.

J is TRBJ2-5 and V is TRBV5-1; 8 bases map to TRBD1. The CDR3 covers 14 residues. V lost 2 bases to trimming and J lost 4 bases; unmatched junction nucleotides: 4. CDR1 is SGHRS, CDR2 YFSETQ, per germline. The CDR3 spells CASSFVGQGETQYF. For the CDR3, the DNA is TGCGCCAGCAGCTTTGTTGGACAGGGAGAGACCCAGTACTTC.

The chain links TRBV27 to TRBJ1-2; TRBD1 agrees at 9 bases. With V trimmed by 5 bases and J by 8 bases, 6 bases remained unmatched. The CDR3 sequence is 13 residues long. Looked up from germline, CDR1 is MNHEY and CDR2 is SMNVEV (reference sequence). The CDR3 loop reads CASSPWDRDGYTF. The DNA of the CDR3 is TGTGCCAGCAGTCCGTGGGACAGGGACGGCTACACCTTC.

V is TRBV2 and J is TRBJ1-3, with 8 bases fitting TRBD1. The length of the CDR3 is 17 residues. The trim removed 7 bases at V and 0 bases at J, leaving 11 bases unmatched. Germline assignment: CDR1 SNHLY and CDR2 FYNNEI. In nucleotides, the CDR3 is TGTGCCAGCAAATACCAGCCAGGGGGCTTCTCTGGAAACACCATATATTTT. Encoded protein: CASKYQPGGFSGNTIYF. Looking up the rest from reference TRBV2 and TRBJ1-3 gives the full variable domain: EPEVTQTPSHQVTQMGQEVILRCVPISNHLYFYWYRQILGQKVEFLVSFYNNEISEKSEIFDDQFSVERPDGSNFTLKIRSTKLEDSAMYFCASKYQPGGFSGNTIYFGEGSWLTVV.

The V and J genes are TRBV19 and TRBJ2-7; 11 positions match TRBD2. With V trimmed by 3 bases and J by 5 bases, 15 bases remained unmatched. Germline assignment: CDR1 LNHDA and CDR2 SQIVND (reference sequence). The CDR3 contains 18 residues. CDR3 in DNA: TGTGCCAGTAGTATCAGGGGGGGTAAGACTAGCGGGAACGACGAGCAGTACTTC. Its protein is CASSIRGGKTSGNDEQYF.

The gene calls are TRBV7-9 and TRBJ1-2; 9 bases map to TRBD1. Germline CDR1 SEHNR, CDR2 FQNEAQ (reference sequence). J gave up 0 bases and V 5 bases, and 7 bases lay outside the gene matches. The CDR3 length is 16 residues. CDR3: CASSLGQGLTNYGYTF. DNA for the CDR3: TGTGCCAGCAGCCTGGGACAGGGTTTGACTAACTATGGCTACACCTTC.

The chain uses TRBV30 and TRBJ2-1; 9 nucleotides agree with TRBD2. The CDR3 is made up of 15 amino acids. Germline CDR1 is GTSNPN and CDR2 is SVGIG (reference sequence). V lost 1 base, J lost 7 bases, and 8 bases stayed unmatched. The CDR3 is CAWSGWRGGWNEQFF. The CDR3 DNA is TGTGCCTGGAGTGGTTGGCGGGGGGGTTGGAATGAGCAGTTCTTC.

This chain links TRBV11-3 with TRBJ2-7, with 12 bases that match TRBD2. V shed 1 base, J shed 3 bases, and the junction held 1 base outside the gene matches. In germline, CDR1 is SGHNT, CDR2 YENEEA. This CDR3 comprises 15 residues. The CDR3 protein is CASSLATSGGYEQYF. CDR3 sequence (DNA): TGTGCCAGCAGCTTAGCGACTAGCGGGGGCTACGAGCAGTACTTC.

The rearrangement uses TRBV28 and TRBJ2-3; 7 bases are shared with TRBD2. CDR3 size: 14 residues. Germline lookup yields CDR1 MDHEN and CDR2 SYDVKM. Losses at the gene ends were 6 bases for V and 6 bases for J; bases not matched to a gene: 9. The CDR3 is CASSTGGLGDTQYF. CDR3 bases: TGTGCCAGCAGCACGGGGGGATTGGGGGATACGCAGTATTTT.

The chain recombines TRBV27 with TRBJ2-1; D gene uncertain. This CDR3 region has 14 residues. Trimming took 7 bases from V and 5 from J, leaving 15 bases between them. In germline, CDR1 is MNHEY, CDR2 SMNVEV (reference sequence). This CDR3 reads CASKAGLAHNEQFF. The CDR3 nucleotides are TGTGCCAGCAAGGCCGGTTTAGCCCACAATGAGCAGTTCTTC.

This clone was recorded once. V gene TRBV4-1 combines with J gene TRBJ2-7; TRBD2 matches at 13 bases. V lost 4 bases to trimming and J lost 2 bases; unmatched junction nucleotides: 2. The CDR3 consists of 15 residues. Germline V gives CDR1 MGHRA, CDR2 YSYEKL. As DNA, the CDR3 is TGCGCCAGCAGCCTGGGACTAGCGGGGACCTACGAGCAGTACTTC. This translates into CASSLGLAGTYEQYF.

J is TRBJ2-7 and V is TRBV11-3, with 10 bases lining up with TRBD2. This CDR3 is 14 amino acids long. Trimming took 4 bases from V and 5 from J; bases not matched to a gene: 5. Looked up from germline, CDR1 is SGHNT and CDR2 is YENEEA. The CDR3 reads CASSSGLAIHEQYF. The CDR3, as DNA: TGTGCCAGCAGCTCGGGACTAGCGATACACGAGCAGTACTTC. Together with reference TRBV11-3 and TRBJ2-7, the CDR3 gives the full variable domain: EAGVVQSPRYKIIEKKQPVAFWCNPISGHNTLYWYLQNLGQGPELLIRYENEEAVDDSQLPKDRFSAERLKGVDSTLKIQPAELGDSAVYLCASSSGLAIHEQYFGPGTRLTVT.

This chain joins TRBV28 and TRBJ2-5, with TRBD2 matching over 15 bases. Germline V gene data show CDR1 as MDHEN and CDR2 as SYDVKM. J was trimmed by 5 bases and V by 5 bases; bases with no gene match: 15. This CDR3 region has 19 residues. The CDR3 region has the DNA TGTGCCAGCAGTCTAGGACTAGCGGGAGGGCTCAAAGTGACTGAGACCCAGTACTTC. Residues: CASSLGLAGGLKVTETQYF. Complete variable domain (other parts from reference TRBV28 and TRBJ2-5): DVKVTQSSRYLVKRTGEKVFLECVQDMDHENMFWYRQDPGLGLRLIYFSYDVKMKEKGDIPEGYSVSREKKERFSLILESASTNQTSMYLCASSLGLAGGLKVTETQYFGPGTRLLVL.

This CDR3 is CASSPGLAKNIQYF. The CDR3 DNA is TGTGCCAGCAGCCCCGGTCTAGCCAAAAACATTCAGTACTTC. The J gene is TRBJ2-4, the V gene TRBV6-5; D gene unclear. The V and J ends lost 6 bases and 0 bases respectively, with 9 bases between them. This CDR3 has 14 amino acids. Germline loops: CDR1 MNHEY, CDR2 SVGAGI.

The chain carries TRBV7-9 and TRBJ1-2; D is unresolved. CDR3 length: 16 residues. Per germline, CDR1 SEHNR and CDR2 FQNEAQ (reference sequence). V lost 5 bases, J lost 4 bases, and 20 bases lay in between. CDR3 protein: CASSLHTAGFSYGYTF. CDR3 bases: TGTGCCAGCAGCCTTCACACGGCAGGTTTTTCCTATGGCTACACCTTC.

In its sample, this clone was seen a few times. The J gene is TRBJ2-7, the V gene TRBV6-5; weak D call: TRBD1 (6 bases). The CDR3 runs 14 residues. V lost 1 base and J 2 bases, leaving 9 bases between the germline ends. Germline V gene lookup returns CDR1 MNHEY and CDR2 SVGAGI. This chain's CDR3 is CASSYFSGAYEQYF. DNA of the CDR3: TGTGCCAGCAGTTACTTCTCAGGGGCCTACGAGCAGTACTTC.

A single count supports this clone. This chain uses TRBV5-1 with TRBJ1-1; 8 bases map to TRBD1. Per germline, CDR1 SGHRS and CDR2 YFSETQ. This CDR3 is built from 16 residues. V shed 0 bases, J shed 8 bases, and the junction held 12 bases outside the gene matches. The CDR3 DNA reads TGCGCCAGCAGCTTGGTTAACCTTGGACAGGGTGGGGAAGCTTTCTTT. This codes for CASSLVNLGQGGEAFF.

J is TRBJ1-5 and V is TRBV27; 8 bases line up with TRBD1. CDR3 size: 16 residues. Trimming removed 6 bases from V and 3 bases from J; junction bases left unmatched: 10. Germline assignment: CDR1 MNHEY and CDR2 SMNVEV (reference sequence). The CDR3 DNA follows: TGTGCCAGCAGCAGCAGTCGGACAGGGAACAATCAGCCCCAGCATTTT. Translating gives CASSSSRTGNNQPQHF.

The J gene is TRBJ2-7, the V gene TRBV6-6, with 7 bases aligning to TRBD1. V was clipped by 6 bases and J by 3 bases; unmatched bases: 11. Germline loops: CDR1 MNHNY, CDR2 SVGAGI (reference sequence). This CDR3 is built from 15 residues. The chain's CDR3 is CASSDPGQTFYEQYF. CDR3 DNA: TGTGCCAGCAGCGACCCGGGACAGACATTCTACGAGCAGTACTTC.